Shown below are 20 T cell receptor beta chains from a single sample sequenced in a study of graft-versus-host responses after intestinal transplantation (dated by TCRdb to the early 2020s). The library came from the immunoSEQ multiplex PCR assay. In its TCRdb copy, this immuneACCESS table keeps in-frame sequences only and misses some clones. Where compared with another copy, unresolved V genes explain less than half of these, and the others have no known cause. For this sample the table gives about 97,000 clones, of which around 90% were detected only once. Around 15% of the sample rests with the top ten. This specimen consisted of PBMCs, obtained about 440 days after intestinal transplant. Receptors were obtained from a human patient who received an intestinal transplant, so some T cells may come from the graft donor.

J is TRBJ1-1 and V is TRBV5-6; TRBD1 might be the D (5 bases). Trimming took 4 bases from V and 1 from J, leaving 8 bases between them. This CDR3 region has 13 residues. CDR1 and CDR2 from the germline V gene are SGHDT and YYEEEE. CDR3 bases: TGTGCCAGCAGCAGGGGCAGGAACACTGAAGCTTTCTTT. The encoded protein is CASSRGRNTEAFF.

This clone showed up just once. This sequence joins TRBV19 and TRBJ1-4; 10 bases agree with TRBD1. V trimming: 6 bases; J trimming: 8 bases; junction bases outside the gene matches: 6. The CDR3 extends over 14 amino acids. Germline V CDR1 and CDR2: LNHDA, SQIVND (reference sequence). The CDR3 is CASRAGQGSEKLFF. In DNA form, the CDR3 reads TGTGCCAGTAGGGCGGGACAGGGGAGCGAAAAACTGTTTTTT.

The chain carries TRBV7-9 and TRBJ1-2; 7 positions agree with TRBD1. The V and J ends lost 7 bases and 2 bases, in that order; junction bases with no gene match: 22. The germline V gene encodes CDR1 SEHNR and CDR2 FQNEAQ (reference sequence). The CDR3 has 19 amino acids. The CDR3 DNA follows: TGTGCCAGCATCCTCCAGAATTCCAAGGGGGCGCGGGGCAACTATGGCTACACCTTC. It translates to CASILQNSKGARGNYGYTF.

The chain has TRBV6-6 and TRBJ1-5; unclear D gene. The length of the CDR3 is 13 residues. CDR1 MNHNY and CDR2 SVGAGI come from the germline V gene (reference sequence). The ends were cut back, 0 bases at V and 7 bases at J, with 7 bases in the middle. CDR3 sequence: CASSYSPLQPQHF. CDR3 in DNA: TGTGCCAGCAGTTACTCCCCGTTACAGCCCCAGCATTTT.

The CDR3 spells CASSLTGEVGYTF. The DNA of the CDR3 is TGTGCCAGCAGCTTAACGGGGGAGGTTGGCTACACCTTC. J is TRBJ1-2 and V is TRBV7-3; maybe TRBD1 (5 bases). This CDR3 comprises 13 residues. Germline assignment: CDR1 SGHTA and CDR2 FQGTGA. V lost 0 bases and J 7 bases, leaving 9 bases between the germline ends.

This rearrangement joins TRBV5-7 to TRBJ1-2; maybe TRBD1 (6 bases). TRBV5-7 is reported as an ORF; its role is uncertain. V dropped 2 bases and J dropped 2 bases, with 10 bases sitting between them. The CDR3 covers 14 residues. In nucleotides, the CDR3 is TGTGCCAGCAGCTTCGGGACACCGAACTATGGCTACACCTTC. Encoded protein: CASSFGTPNYGYTF.

This clone was counted only a few times. The chain couples TRBV5-1 to TRBJ2-5; 9 bases match TRBD2. With 6 bases clipped from V and 4 bases from J, the junction kept 4 bases outside the gene matches. Per germline, CDR1 SGHRS and CDR2 YFSETQ. CDR3 length: 13 residues. The CDR3 here is CASTFSGGETQYF. The CDR3 nucleotides are TGCGCCAGCACCTTTAGCGGGGGAGAGACCCAGTACTTC.

As DNA, the CDR3 is TGTGCCGCCGGGACAGACTATGGCTACACCTTC. The encoded protein is CAAGTDYGYTF. V gene TRBV10-3 combines with J gene TRBJ1-2, with 7 bases lining up with TRBD1. V trimming: 11 bases; J trimming: 3 bases; junction bases outside the gene matches: 3. CDR3 length: 11 amino acids. The germline CDR1 and CDR2 sequences are ENHRY and SYGVKD.

This chain uses TRBV29-1 with TRBJ2-1; TRBD2 agrees at 7 bases. CDR1 and CDR2 from the germline V gene are SQVTM and ANQGSEA. J lost 0 bases, V lost 7 bases, and 3 bases had no gene match. CDR3 length: 13 amino acids. CDR3 sequence (DNA): TGCAGCGCTAGCGGCGCCTCCTACAATGAGCAGTTCTTC. Amino acids: CSASGASYNEQFF.

This chain joins TRBV5-6 and TRBJ2-1; tentative D call: TRBD1 (6 bases). The V end lost 3 bases, the J end lost 7 bases, and 11 bases lay between the germline ends. The CDR3 length is 13 residues. Germline V gives CDR1 SGHDT, CDR2 YYEEEE. CDR3 DNA sequence: TGTGCCAGCAGCTCAACAGGGCAGAATGAGCAGTTCTTC. This encodes CASSSTGQNEQFF.

This chain connects TRBV7-9 to TRBJ1-2, with 7 nucleotides matching TRBD1. The CDR3 has 14 residues. Germline V gene sequence: CDR1 SEHNR, CDR2 FQNEAQ (reference sequence). Trimming cost V 4 bases and J 5 bases; bases outside gene matches: 7. CDR3 protein: CASSSDREGYGYTF. The DNA of the CDR3 is TGTGCCAGCAGCTCAGACAGGGAAGGGTATGGCTACACCTTC.

This chain uses TRBV10-2 with TRBJ2-5; TRBD2 might be the D (7 bases). The CDR3 sequence is 14 residues long. Germline V gene sequence: CDR1 WSHSY, CDR2 SAAADI. Trimming took off 6 bases at V and 5 bases at J, with 16 bases between the two ends. CDR3 bases: TGCGCCAGCAGGAGGGCGGGGGCCGGGGAGACCCAGTACTTC. Its translation: CASRRAGAGETQYF.

In DNA form, the CDR3 reads TGTGCCAGCGCTCTAAGTCAGGGAGGAAGGACTGAAGCTTTCTTT. Its translation is CASALSQGGRTEAFF. The J gene is TRBJ1-1, the V gene TRBV6-5; TRBD1 might be the D (5 bases). Deletions cut 8 bases from V and 5 bases from J, with 21 bases between. CDR3 length: 15 residues. CDR1 is MNHEY, CDR2 SVGAGI, per germline.

The chain links TRBV19 to TRBJ1-1, with 9 bases lining up with TRBD1. CDR1 is LNHDA and CDR2 is SQIVND in the germline V gene (reference sequence). The CDR3 runs 17 residues. With 5 bases clipped from V and 0 bases from J, the junction kept 10 bases outside the gene matches. The CDR3 loop reads CASSPWTGAVVNTEAFF. DNA of the CDR3: TGTGCCAGTAGTCCCTGGACAGGGGCAGTAGTGAACACTGAAGCTTTCTTT.

This clone has ten or more counts. V and J are TRBV6-5 and TRBJ1-1; possibly TRBD1 for D (5 bases). Trimming took 7 bases from V and 3 from J, leaving 15 bases between them. Germline V gene data show CDR1 as MNHEY and CDR2 as SVGAGI. CDR3 length: 14 residues. The CDR3 protein is CASTLPGRDTEAFF. The CDR3 DNA reads TGTGCCAGCACCCTCCCGGGCAGGGACACTGAAGCTTTCTTT.

The chain links TRBV6-4 to TRBJ1-2; D uncertain. This CDR3 is 12 amino acids long. V lost 6 bases and J lost 8, with 13 bases in between. From germline, CDR1 is MRHNA and CDR2 SNTAGT. The CDR3: CASRGIFAGYTF. The CDR3 bases are TGTGCCAGCAGAGGGATATTTGCCGGCTACACCTTC.

The genes are TRBV5-1 and TRBJ2-7, with 11 bases matching TRBD1. From germline, CDR1 is SGHRS and CDR2 YFSETQ. The CDR3 loop spans 13 amino acids. V lost 3 bases to trimming and J lost 6 bases; unmatched junction nucleotides: 2. CDR3 bases: TGCGCCAGCAGCTGGACAGGGGGCGGCGAGCAGTACTTC. This codes for CASSWTGGGEQYF.

This rearrangement joins TRBV11-2 to TRBJ1-2, with D hard to call. Germline loops: CDR1 SGHAT, CDR2 FQNNGV. Trimming removed 5 bases from V and 7 bases from J, with 17 bases in between. The CDR3 length is 14 residues. CDR3 in amino acids: CASSRPYVISGYTF. The CDR3 region has the DNA TGTGCCAGCAGCCGCCCATACGTAATTTCTGGCTACACCTTC.

This sequence joins TRBV6-5 and TRBJ1-1; weak D call: TRBD1 (5 bases). Germline CDR1 reads MNHEY; CDR2 reads SVGAGI. V shed 5 bases and J shed 8 bases, with 15 bases lying between them. The CDR3 extends over 13 amino acids. CDR3 sequence reads: CASSDPGTLEAFF. The CDR3 DNA reads TGTGCCAGCAGTGATCCAGGGACCCTAGAAGCTTTCTTT.

The J gene is TRBJ1-2, the V gene TRBV9; no firm D call. Trimming shortened V by 4 bases and J by 1 base, and 11 bases separated the two germline ends. Germline V gene sequence: CDR1 SGDLS, CDR2 YYNGEE. CDR3 length: 14 residues. CDR3 loop: CASSPPAGNYGYTF. CDR3 sequence (DNA): TGTGCCAGCAGCCCCCCGGCTGGTAACTATGGCTACACCTTC.